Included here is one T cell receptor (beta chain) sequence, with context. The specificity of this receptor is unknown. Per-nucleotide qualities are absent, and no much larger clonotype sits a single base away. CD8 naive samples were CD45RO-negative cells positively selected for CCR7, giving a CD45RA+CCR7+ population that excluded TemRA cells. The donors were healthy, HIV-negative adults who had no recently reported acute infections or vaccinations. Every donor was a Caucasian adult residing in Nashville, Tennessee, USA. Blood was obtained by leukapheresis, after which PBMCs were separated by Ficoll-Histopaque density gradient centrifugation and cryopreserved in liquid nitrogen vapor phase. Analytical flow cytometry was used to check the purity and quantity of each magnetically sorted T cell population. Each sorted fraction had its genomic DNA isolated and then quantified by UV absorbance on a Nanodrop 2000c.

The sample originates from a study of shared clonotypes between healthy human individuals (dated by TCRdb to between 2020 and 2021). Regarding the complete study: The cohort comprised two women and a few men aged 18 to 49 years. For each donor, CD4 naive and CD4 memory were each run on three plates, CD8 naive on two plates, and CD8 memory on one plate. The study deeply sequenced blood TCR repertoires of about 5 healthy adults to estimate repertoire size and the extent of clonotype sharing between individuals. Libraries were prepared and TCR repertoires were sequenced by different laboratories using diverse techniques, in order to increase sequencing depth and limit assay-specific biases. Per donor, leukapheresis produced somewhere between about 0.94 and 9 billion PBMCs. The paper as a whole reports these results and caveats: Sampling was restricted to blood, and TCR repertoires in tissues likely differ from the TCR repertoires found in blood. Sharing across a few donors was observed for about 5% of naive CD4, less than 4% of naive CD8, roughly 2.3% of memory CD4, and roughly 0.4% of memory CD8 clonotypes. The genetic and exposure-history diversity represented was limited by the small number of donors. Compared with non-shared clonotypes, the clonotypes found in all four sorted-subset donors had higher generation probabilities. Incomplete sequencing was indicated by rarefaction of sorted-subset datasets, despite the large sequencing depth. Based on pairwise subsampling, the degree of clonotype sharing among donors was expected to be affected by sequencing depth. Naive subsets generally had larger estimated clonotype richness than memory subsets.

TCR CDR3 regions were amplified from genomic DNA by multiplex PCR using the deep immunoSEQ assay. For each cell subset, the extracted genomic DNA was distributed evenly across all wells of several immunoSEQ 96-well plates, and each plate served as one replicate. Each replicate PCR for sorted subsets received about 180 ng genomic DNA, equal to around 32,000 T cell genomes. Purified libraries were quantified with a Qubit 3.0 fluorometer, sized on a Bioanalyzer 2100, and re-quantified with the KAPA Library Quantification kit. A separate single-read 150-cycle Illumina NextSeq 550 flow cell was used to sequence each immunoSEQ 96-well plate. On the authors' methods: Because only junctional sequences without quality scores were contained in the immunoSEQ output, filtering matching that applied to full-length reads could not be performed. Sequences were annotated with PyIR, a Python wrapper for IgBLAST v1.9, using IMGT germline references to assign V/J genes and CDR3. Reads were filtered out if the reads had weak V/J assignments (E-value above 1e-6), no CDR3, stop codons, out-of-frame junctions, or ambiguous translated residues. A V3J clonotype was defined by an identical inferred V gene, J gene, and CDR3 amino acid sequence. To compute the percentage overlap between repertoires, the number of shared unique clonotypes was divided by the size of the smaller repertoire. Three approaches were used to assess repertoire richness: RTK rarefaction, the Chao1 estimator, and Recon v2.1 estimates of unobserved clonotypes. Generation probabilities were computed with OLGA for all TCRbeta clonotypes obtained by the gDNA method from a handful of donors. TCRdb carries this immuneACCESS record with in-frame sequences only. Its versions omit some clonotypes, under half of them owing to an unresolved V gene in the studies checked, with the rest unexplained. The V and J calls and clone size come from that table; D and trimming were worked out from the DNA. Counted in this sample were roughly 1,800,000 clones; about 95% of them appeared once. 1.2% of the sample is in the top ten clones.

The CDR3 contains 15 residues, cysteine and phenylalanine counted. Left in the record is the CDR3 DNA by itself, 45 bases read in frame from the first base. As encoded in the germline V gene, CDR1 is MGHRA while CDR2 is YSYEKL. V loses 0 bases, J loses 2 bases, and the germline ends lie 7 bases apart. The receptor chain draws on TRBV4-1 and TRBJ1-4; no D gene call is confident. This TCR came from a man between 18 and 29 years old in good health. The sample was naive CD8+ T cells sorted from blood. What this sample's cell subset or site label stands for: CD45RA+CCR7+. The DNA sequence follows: TGCGCCAGCAGCCAAGACTTTACTACTAATGAAAAACTGTTTTTT. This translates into CASSQDFTTNEKLFF.